The rows below give T cell receptor beta chains drawn from one sample of a study of spatial heterogeneity in lung cancer. From the 5' RACE reads, TCRdb called clonotypes with MiXCR, one entry per CDR3 protein. Of a few thousand distinct CDR3 sequences detected, 20% to 25% appear once; the ten largest clones hold roughly 24%. The specimen was normal lung tissue next to the tumor, collected at surgery. The source is a female donor with early-stage non-small cell lung cancer. CDR3s include the opening cysteine and the closing phenylalanine or tryptophan. D genes are given only for firm matches. Expanded clones are given a class, and other clones once, few, many or no size at all.

D gene,V gene,J gene,clone size,CDR3 DNA,CDR3 protein
-,TRBV7-8,TRBJ2-1,many,TGTGCCAGCAGCTTCCGGACCCGCTCCTACAATGAGCAGTTCTTC,CASSFRTRSYNEQFF
-,TRBV20-1,TRBJ2-6,-,TGCAGTGCTAGCCATTCCTCTGGGGCCAACGTCCTGACTTTC,CSASHSSGANVLTF
-,TRBV7-2,TRBJ2-3,few,TGTGCCAGCAGCTTAGGCCAGCTTAGCAGCCCGCAGTATTTT,CASSLGQLSSPQYF
-,TRBV6-5,TRBJ2-7,medium-sized,TGTGCCAGCAGTTCCCCAAGACAGGACGACAGGTACTTC,CASSSPRQDDRYF
TRBD1,TRBV20-1,TRBJ2-2,many,TGCAGTGCTAGTAGGGACCGGACAGGGACCACCGGGGAGCTGTTTTTT,CSASRDRTGTTGELFF
-,TRBV9,TRBJ2-3,medium-sized,TGTGCCAGCAGCCCTTCGAGATCTACTAGCACAGATACGCAGTATTTT,CASSPSRSTSTDTQYF
-,TRBV29-1,TRBJ2-5,medium-sized,TGCAGCCCTCGGATCCAAGAGACCCAGTACTTC,CSPRIQETQYF
-,TRBV10-2,TRBJ2-3,many,TGCGCCAGCAGTGCCCTTTTAGCCGGAGGAGGCACAGATACGCAGTATTTT,CASSALLAGGGTDTQYF
-,TRBV20-1,TRBJ2-2,medium-sized,TGCAGTGCTAGAGATCTTCGGACGGTGGCCGGGGAGCTGTTTTTT,CSARDLRTVAGELFF
-,TRBV9,TRBJ2-2,medium-sized,TGTGCCAGCAGCGTAGAGGTCCCCGGGGCCGGGGAGCTGTTTTTT,CASSVEVPGAGELFF
-,TRBV12-3/TRBV12-4,TRBJ2-2,-,TGTGCCAGCAGTTTTGGCGGGGAGCTGTTTTTT,CASSFGGELFF
-,TRBV28,TRBJ2-2,-,TGTGCCAGCAGTCCTACCATTGGCGACACCGGGGAGCTGTTTTTT,CASSPTIGDTGELFF
TRBD2,TRBV28,TRBJ2-7,medium-sized,TGTGCCAGCGGACTAGCGGGATACGAGCAGTACTTC,CASGLAGYEQYF
-,TRBV9,TRBJ2-3,medium-sized,TGTGCCAGCAGCGTAGCGGATCAAGATACGCAGTATTTT,CASSVADQDTQYF
-,TRBV7-2,TRBJ2-1,medium-sized,TGTGCCAGCAGCTTAACCTGGGGGTATGAGCAGTTCTTC,CASSLTWGYEQFF
TRBD2,TRBV20-1,TRBJ2-7,-,TGCAGTGCTACGTCCCTGGGGGGGTTCCCCTACGAGCAGTACTTC,CSATSLGGFPYEQYF
TRBD1,TRBV14,TRBJ2-1,medium-sized,TGTGCCAGCACCCCGCCCACAGGGGCCGCAACAGAGCAGTTCTTC,CASTPPTGAATEQFF
-,TRBV7-2,TRBJ2-1,many,TGTGCCAGCAGCTCTCCAGTGGGGTTCTCCAATGAGCAGTTCTTC,CASSSPVGFSNEQFF
TRBD2,TRBV6-1,TRBJ2-1,medium-sized,TGTGCCAGCAGTGAAGTTCTGGGACTAGCGGGCTTCAATGAGCAGTTCTTC,CASSEVLGLAGFNEQFF
TRBD2,TRBV2,TRBJ2-5,medium-sized,TGTGCCAGCAGAGGGACTAGCGGCTCGGGGACCCAGTACTTC,CASRGTSGSGTQYF
-,TRBV12-5,TRBJ2-7,medium-sized,TGTGCTAGTGGTTCCGGGTTCGGTGTAGTCGCCTACGAGCAGTACTTC,CASGSGFGVVAYEQYF
-,TRBV18,TRBJ1-4,many,TGTGCCAGCTCACACCTGACAACAGACGCAACTAATGAAAAACTGTTTTTT,CASSHLTTDATNEKLFF
-,TRBV7-9,TRBJ2-1,medium-sized,TGTGCCAGCAGCTGGGAGGGGGGCAATGAGCAGTTCTTC,CASSWEGGNEQFF
TRBD2,TRBV30,TRBJ2-5,medium-sized,TGTGCCTGGTCACCTCCGGGACTAGCGCGCGAGACCCAGTACTTC,CAWSPPGLARETQYF
-,TRBV24-1,TRBJ1-1,few,TGTGCCACCAGGGGGGGAAACATAGGGAACACTGAAGCTTTCTTT,CATRGGNIGNTEAFF
-,TRBV7-8,TRBJ2-5,medium-sized,TGTGCCAGCAGCTTAGGAGTGAAAGAGACCCAGTACTTC,CASSLGVKETQYF
-,TRBV18,TRBJ2-5,-,TGTGCCAGCTCACCAGTTGACAGCCAAGAGACCCAGTACTTC,CASSPVDSQETQYF
TRBD1,TRBV3-1,TRBJ1-1,medium-sized,TGTGCCAGCAGCCCGAGGGGGCTGGGGGCTTTCTTT,CASSPRGLGAFF
-,TRBV7-2,TRBJ1-2,-,TGTGCCAGCAGCGCGGGTCAGGGTTATGGCTACACCTTC,CASSAGQGYGYTF